A single sample is the source of the 5 T cell receptor beta chains below, sequenced in a study of T cells in Graves' hyperthyroidism and ophthalmopathy. There were TCR beta CDR3 regions amplified from RNA transcripts. HTBI primers drove first-round RT-PCR of the TCR CDR3. Via MiXCR, TCRdb re-called the multiplex PCR reads, giving one row per CDR3 protein. The sample yields over 300,000 distinct CDR3 sequences, 11% to 15% seen once. The sample taken for sequencing was blood. The receptor set was obtained from a woman aged 60-75 years with Graves' hyperthyroidism.

There are many counts of this clonotype. The J gene is TRBJ1-6, the V gene TRBV27; no definite D call. The CDR3 extends over 15 amino acids. The V and J ends lost 6 bases and 9 bases respectively, with 18 bases between them. Germline V gives CDR1 MNHEY, CDR2 SMNVEV (reference sequence). Here the CDR3 DNA reads TGTGCCAGCAGCCTCCTTCGCCAGTCAGCTTCACCCCTCCACTTT. This encodes CASSLLRQSASPLHF.

This sequence joins TRBV7-9 and TRBJ2-7, with TRBD2 identical over 10 bases. The CDR3 has 15 amino acids. CDR1 is SEHNR and CDR2 is FQNEAQ in the germline V gene (reference sequence). V trimming: 2 bases; J trimming: 5 bases; junction bases outside the gene matches: 6. CDR3 region: CASSLYLLAGHEQYF. DNA of the CDR3: TGTGCCAGCAGCTTATATTTACTAGCGGGACACGAGCAGTACTTC.

V gene TRBV4-3 combines with J gene TRBJ1-6; D is undetermined. The germline V gene has CDR1 LGHNA and CDR2 YSLEER. The germline V and J ends were trimmed by 3 bases and 7 bases, with 7 bases remaining between them. CDR3 length equals 13 residues. The CDR3 is CASSQRWNSPLHF. The CDR3 DNA sequence: TGCGCCAGCAGCCAGCGTTGGAATTCACCCCTCCACTTT.

The DNA for the CDR3 is TGTGCCAGCAGCTCCAAGACAGGGTTGGAGGCCAAAAACATTCAGTACTTC. Residues: CASSSKTGLEAKNIQYF. This chain uses TRBV5-6 with TRBJ2-4, with TRBD1 identical over 7 bases. The trim removed 3 bases at V and 1 base at J, leaving 10 bases unmatched. Germline CDR1 and CDR2: SGHDT and YYEEEE. The CDR3 is made up of 17 amino acids.

This clonotype was observed a handful of times. The chain has TRBV5-6 and TRBJ1-4; D gene uncertain. Germline CDR1 and CDR2: SGHDT and YYEEEE. The CDR3 is 16 residues long. Trimming shortened V by 3 bases and J by 3 bases, and 15 bases separated the two germline ends. CDR3 protein: CASSWTGISANEKLFF. CDR3 DNA sequence: TGTGCCAGCAGCTGGACCGGGATTTCAGCTAATGAAAAACTGTTTTTT.